This record looks at one T cell receptor (beta chain) sequence and its context. The data stem from a study of blood T cell repertoires in COVID-19. Study-wide background: T cells, B-cell-depleted T cells, or PBMCs supplied cDNA or gDNA.

Source study methods: Quantification of nucleated cells was approximated via reference gene primer amplification. Using immunoSEQ multiplex PCR, the repertoire was profiled, and TCRdb retains in-frame clones only, with some absent. V and J calls plus clone size are reproduced from that table; the DNA served to infer D and trimming. Of some 300,000 clones in the sample, around 89% are singletons; the top ten hold just under 6.5%. In Seattle, patients joined the study during active infection and were tracked longitudinally. Germline CDR1 SQVTM, CDR2 ANQGSEA. This CDR3 has 14 amino acids. V gave up 7 bases and J gave up 0 bases, with 15 bases separating them.

The chain links TRBV29-1 to TRBJ1-1; possibly TRBD1 for D (5 bases). Sequencing was performed on peripheral blood. This receptor was identified in a woman between 45 and 65 years old with COVID-19, enrolled during active disease. The CDR3 DNA follows: TGCAGCGCCTTGGGGCAAACGATGAACACTGAAGCTTTCTTT. Translated, it gives CSALGQTMNTEAFF.